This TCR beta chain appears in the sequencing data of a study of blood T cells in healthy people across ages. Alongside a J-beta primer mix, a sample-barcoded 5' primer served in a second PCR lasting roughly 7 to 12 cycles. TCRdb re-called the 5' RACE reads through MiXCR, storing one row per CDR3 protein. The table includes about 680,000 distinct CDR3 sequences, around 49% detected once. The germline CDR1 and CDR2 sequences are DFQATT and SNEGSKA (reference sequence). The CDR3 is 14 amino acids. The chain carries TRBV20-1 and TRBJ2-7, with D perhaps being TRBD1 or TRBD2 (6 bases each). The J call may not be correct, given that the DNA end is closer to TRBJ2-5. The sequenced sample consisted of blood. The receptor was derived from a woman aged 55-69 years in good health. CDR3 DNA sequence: TGCAGTGCTAGCAGGGGACTGTTGGCGCAGACCCAGTACTTC. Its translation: CSASRGLLAQTQYF.